The 16 T cell receptor beta chains given below trace back to one sample, sequenced in a study of graft-versus-host responses after intestinal transplantation. Generated by immunoSEQ multiplex PCR, the TCRdb table keeps only in-frame clones and is missing some. The data show 99,000 or so clones, with 86% seen just once and 1.4% to 1.5% held by the top ten. The material was PBMCs, obtained 255 days after intestinal transplant. The receptors come from a human patient who received an intestinal transplant, so some T cells may come from the graft donor.

The chain recombines TRBV5-1 with TRBJ1-1, with 11 bases lining up with TRBD1. The CDR3 totals 15 residues. Germline-derived CDR1 and CDR2 are SGHRS and YFSETQ. V lost 4 bases to trimming and J lost 6 bases; unmatched junction nucleotides: 8. Here the CDR3 reads CASSTRTGGSAEAFF. Written as DNA, the CDR3 is TGCGCCAGCAGCACCCGGACAGGGGGCAGCGCTGAAGCTTTCTTT.

The chain couples TRBV28 to TRBJ2-7; D is possibly TRBD2 (5 bases). Germline-derived CDR1 and CDR2 are MDHEN and SYDVKM. The CDR3 runs to 13 residues. Trimming left V 3 bases short and J 3 bases short, with 9 bases between. The CDR3 nucleotides read TGTGCCAGCAGTTTGGGAGCGAGCTACGAGCAGTACGTC. Translated, it gives CASSLGASYEQYV.

The chain couples TRBV6-1 to TRBJ1-2; TRBD1 is a possible D gene (6 bases). Trimming pared 6 bases from V and 5 bases from J, leaving 16 bases between. The CDR3 covers 14 residues. Germline values: CDR1 MNHNS, CDR2 SASEGT. The CDR3 spells CASSLGEQGYGYTF. In nucleotides, the CDR3 is TGTGCCAGCAGCCTTGGTGAACAGGGTTATGGCTACACCTTC.

This chain links TRBV29-1 with TRBJ1-1, with D possibly being TRBD1 (5 bases). V was trimmed by 5 bases and J by 0 bases, leaving 13 bases between them. The CDR3 totals 14 residues. Per germline, CDR1 SQVTM and CDR2 ANQGSEA. CDR3 in DNA: TGCAGCGTTCATCGGCAGGGCCTGAACACTGAAGCTTTCTTT. Protein sequence: CSVHRQGLNTEAFF.

The rearrangement joins TRBV6-5 to TRBJ2-2; 7 bases are a match to TRBD2. J lost 4 bases, V lost 11 bases, and 1 base had no gene match. This CDR3 is 11 amino acids long. Germline V gene data show CDR1 as MNHEY and CDR2 as SVGAGI. The CDR3 reads CASGGTGELFF. The CDR3 bases are TGTGCCTCGGGGGGCACCGGGGAGCTGTTTTTT.

The rearrangement links TRBV9 to TRBJ1-2, with D unclear. The CDR3 runs 12 residues. The germline V and J ends were trimmed by 3 bases and 3 bases, with 6 bases remaining between them. Germline V gene sequence: CDR1 SGDLS, CDR2 YYNGEE. The CDR3 DNA is TGTGCCAGCAGCGCTCCGGACTATGGCTACACCTTC. Its translation: CASSAPDYGYTF.

This rearrangement joins TRBV6-5 to TRBJ2-2; D is undetermined. Trimming removed 4 bases at V and 4 bases at J, with 13 bases between. Per germline, CDR1 MNHEY and CDR2 SVGAGI. CDR3 size: 15 residues. The CDR3 reads CASSSGGTVTGELFF. CDR3 sequence (DNA): TGTGCCAGCAGTTCGGGCGGTACAGTCACCGGGGAGCTGTTTTTT.

The genes are TRBV11-2 and TRBJ2-7; 10 bases are a match to TRBD1. V trimming: 3 bases; J trimming: 2 bases; junction bases outside the gene matches: 4. The CDR3 sequence is 15 residues long. The V gene's germline CDR1 is SGHAT and CDR2 FQNNGV. CDR3 sequence: CASSFGGTGAYEQYF. The CDR3 nucleotides read TGTGCCAGCAGCTTTGGGGGGACAGGGGCCTACGAGCAGTACTTC.

The V and J genes are TRBV28 and TRBJ2-3; possibly TRBD1 for D (5 bases). Germline lookup yields CDR1 MDHEN and CDR2 SYDVKM. V lost 8 bases, J lost 4 bases, and 19 bases lay in between. This CDR3 is 15 amino acids long. This CDR3 is CASSQGSWSADTQYF. In DNA, the CDR3 is TGTGCCAGCTCCCAGGGCTCCTGGTCGGCAGATACGCAGTATTTT.

This clone was counted once. The chain is built from TRBV28 and TRBJ2-5; the D gene is possibly TRBD2 (5 bases). CDR3 length: 12 residues. V was cut by 6 bases and J by 2 bases, with 7 bases left in between. The V gene's germline CDR1 is MDHEN and CDR2 SYDVKM. CDR3 DNA: TGTGCCAGCAGCGTAGCGCAAGAGACCCAGTACTTC. It translates to CASSVAQETQYF.

The rearrangement uses TRBV28 and TRBJ1-5; TRBD1 matches at 8 bases. With 5 bases clipped from V and 9 bases from J, the junction kept 21 bases outside the gene matches. This CDR3 region has 18 residues. CDR1 is MDHEN, CDR2 SYDVKM, per germline. The CDR3 protein is CASSIRGTGYVGRRPQHF. CDR3 DNA: TGTGCCAGCAGTATTAGGGGGACAGGCTACGTTGGACGTCGGCCCCAGCATTTT.

This chain links TRBV2 with TRBJ2-2; D is unresolved. V lost 4 bases and J 0 bases, leaving 9 bases between the germline ends. This CDR3 is 15 amino acids long. CDR1 is SNHLY, CDR2 FYNNEI, per germline. CDR3 loop: CASSVPSPNTGELFF. CDR3 DNA sequence: TGTGCCAGCAGTGTCCCCAGCCCGAACACCGGGGAGCTGTTTTTT.

The rearrangement joins TRBV5-4 to TRBJ1-4; D unresolved. With 9 bases removed from V and 0 bases from J, the gap between germline ends came to 18 bases. This CDR3 region has 16 residues. Germline V CDR1 and CDR2: SGHNT, YYREEE (reference sequence). As DNA, the CDR3 is TGTGCCACCAAGCTTCCTCTCGCTGCAACTAATGAAAAACTGTTTTTT. It is translated as CATKLPLAATNEKLFF.

The V and J genes are TRBV7-6 and TRBJ1-1; perhaps TRBD1 as D (5 bases). The CDR3 totals 14 residues. The V gene lost 8 bases and the J gene lost 4 bases, with 17 bases spanning the gap. From germline, CDR1 is SGHVS and CDR2 FNYEAQ. This CDR3 is CASGQGGDGTEAFF. DNA for the CDR3: TGTGCCAGCGGCCAGGGAGGAGATGGCACTGAAGCTTTCTTT.

The chain links TRBV29-1 to TRBJ1-1; D remains unclear. CDR3 length: 12 residues. Germline V gene data show CDR1 as SQVTM and CDR2 as ANQGSEA. With 6 bases removed from V and 2 bases from J, the gap between germline ends came to 10 bases. The DNA of the CDR3 is TGCAGCGTCCATTCGGGAAACACTGAAGCTTTCTTT. It encodes CSVHSGNTEAFF.

The chain uses TRBV11-2 and TRBJ1-4; D is unclear. With 0 bases removed from V and 2 bases from J, the gap between germline ends came to 7 bases. There are 15 residues in the CDR3. CDR1 and CDR2 from the germline V gene are SGHAT and FQNNGV. This chain's CDR3 is CASSLEGSTNEKLFF. CDR3 DNA: TGTGCCAGCAGCTTAGAGGGGAGCACTAATGAAAAACTGTTTTTT.